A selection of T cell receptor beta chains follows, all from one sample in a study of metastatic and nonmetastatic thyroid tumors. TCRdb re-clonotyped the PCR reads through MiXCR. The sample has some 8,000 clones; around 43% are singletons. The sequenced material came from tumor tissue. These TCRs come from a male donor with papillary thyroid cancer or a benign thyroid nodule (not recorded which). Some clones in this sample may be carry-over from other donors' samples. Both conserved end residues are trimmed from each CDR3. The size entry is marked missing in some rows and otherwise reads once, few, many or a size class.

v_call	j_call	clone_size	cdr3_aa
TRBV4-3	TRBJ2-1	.	ASSQDRGYVEQF
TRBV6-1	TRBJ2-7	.	ASSQLPGLADYEQY
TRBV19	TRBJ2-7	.	ASIYEGDIYEQY
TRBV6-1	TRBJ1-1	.	ASSSGGMNTEAF
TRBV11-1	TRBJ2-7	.	ASKGNPGEQY
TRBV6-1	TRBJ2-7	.	ASSQLRGEQY
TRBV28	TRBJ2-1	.	ASSLRLAGVSQF
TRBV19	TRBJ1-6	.	ASNYDRGQRNSPLH
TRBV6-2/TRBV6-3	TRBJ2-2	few	ATSWQGTTGELF
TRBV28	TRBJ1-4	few	ASISTAGREKLF
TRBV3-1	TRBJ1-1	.	ASSPGRLGEAF
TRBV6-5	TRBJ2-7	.	ASSYGQGWAYEQY
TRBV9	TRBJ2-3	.	ASSVGRAGPTDTQY
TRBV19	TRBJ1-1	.	ASKTVTEAF
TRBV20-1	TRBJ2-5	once	STSSGGRVETQY
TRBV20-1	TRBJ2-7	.	SARGDGFEQY
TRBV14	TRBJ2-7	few	ASSPDRVRTYEQY
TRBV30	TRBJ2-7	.	AWVEKRPEQY
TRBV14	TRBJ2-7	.	ASSQVAGSEQY
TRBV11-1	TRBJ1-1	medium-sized	ASSPSPTGGFTEAF
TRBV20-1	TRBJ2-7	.	SGAEGTYEQY
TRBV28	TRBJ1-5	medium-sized	ASSLIRSNHPQAQH
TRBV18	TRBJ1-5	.	ASSRIGQGNQPQH
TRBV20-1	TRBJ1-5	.	SARDRVGGSNQPQH
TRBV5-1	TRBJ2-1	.	ASRLTSNEQF
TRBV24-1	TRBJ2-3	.	ATSDDGSTDTQY
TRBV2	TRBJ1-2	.	ASRTTGMSDYGYT
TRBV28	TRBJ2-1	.	ASSLWGLYNEQF
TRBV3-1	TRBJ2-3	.	ASSLKSTSGGRDTQY
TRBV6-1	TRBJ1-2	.	ASSEVRTGEGGYT
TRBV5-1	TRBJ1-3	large	ASSLDDGNTIY
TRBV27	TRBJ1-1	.	ASSLGLYTEAF
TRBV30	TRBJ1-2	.	ARHPGTGNGYT
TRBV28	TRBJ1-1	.	ASSLGRRNTEAF
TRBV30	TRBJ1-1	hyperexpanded	AWSVGRGSEAF
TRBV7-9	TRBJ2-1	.	ASSSPRGGNEQF
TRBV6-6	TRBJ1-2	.	ASSYPGGGYT
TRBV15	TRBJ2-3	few	ATSRVSGSADTQY
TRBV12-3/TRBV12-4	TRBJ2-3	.	ASSLCWTVTDTQY
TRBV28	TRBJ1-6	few	ASSPPMRPLH
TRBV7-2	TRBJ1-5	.	ASSPGWDQPQH
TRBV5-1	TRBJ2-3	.	ASRRKREGLRTDTQY
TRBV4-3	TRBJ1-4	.	ASSQDWGSNEKLF
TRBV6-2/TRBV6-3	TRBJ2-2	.	ASRDTGGAIGELF
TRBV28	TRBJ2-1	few	ASKPGVAGYYNEQF
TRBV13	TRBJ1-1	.	ASSLGQGAG
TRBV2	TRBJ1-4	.	ASSEYGGLGGEKLF
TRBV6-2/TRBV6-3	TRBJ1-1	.	ASSYQDSPEAF
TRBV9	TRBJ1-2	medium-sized	ASSVPGGQGFAYGYT
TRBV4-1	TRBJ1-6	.	ASIRGRRLH